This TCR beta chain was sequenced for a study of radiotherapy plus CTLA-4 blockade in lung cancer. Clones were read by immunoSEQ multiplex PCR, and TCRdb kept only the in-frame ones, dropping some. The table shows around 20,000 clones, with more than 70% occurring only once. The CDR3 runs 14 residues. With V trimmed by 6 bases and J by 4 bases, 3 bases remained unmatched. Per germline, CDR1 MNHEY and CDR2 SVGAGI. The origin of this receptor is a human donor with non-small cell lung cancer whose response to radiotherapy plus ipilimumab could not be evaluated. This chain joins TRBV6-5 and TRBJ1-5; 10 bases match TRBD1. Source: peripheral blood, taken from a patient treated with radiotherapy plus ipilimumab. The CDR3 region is CASSRTGGNQPQHF. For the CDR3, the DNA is TGTGCCAGCAGCCGGACAGGGGGAAATCAGCCCCAGCATTTT.